This T cell receptor beta chain was obtained from a study of blood T cell repertoires in COVID-19. Germline CDR1 reads MRHNA; CDR2 reads SNTAGT. This CDR3 is built from 17 residues. The trim removed 1 base at V and 1 base at J, leaving 7 bases unmatched. TCRdb keeps only in-frame clones here, not all; method: immunoSEQ multiplex PCR. This sample yields around 400,000 clones, of which about 90% are seen a single time; about 2.3% belongs to the top ten. The source material was peripheral blood. The rearrangement links TRBV6-4 to TRBJ2-3, with 8 bases identical to TRBD2. This clonotype originated in a woman between 55 and 75 years old with COVID-19, enrolled during active disease. CDR3 in amino acids: CASSDWAGGRCTDTQYF. In DNA, the CDR3 is TGTGCCAGCAGTGACTGGGCGGGGGGCCGCTGCACAGATACGCAGTATTTT.